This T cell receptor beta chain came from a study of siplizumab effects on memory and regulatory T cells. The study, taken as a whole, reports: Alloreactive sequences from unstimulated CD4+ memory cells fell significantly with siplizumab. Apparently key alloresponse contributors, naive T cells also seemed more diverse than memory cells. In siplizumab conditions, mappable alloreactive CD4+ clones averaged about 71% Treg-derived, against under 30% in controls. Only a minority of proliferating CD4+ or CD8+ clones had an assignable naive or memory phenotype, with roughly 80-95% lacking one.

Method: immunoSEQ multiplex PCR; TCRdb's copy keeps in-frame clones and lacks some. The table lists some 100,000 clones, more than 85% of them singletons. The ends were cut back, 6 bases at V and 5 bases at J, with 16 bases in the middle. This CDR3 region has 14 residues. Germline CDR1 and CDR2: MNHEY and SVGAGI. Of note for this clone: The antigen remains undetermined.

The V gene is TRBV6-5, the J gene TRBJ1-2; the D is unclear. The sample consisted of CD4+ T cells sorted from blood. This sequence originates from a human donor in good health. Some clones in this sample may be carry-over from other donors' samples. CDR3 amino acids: CASREVGRVYGYTF. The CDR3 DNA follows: TGTGCCAGCAGGGAGGTGGGCAGAGTTTATGGCTACACCTTC.